This TCR beta chain was recovered during a study of identical twins. Study results and limitations: Findings came from cross-sectional statistics, without long-term follow-up of donors.

TCRdb ran MiXCR on the 5' RACE reads and lists one entry per CDR3 protein. The sample consists of 1.5 million to 2 million distinct CDR3 sequences, roughly a third of them appearing once. Trimming removed 7 bases at V and 2 bases at J, with 21 bases between. CDR1 is LNHDA, CDR2 SQIVND, per germline (reference sequence). This CDR3 has 17 amino acids. As regards this clonotype: Its antigen is not identified.

V usage is TRBV19 and J usage is TRBJ1-5; D uncertain. This clonotype was obtained from a newborn girl in good health. The sequenced material came from cord blood. CDR3 bases: TGTGCCAGTAACGACCTTTGGGCCGGGTATGGCAATCAGCCCCAGCATTTT. This codes for CASNDLWAGYGNQPQHF.